A single sample gave rise to the 17 T cell receptor beta chains below, sequenced in a study of cytomegalovirus exposure and HLA in healthy donors. Clones were read by immunoSEQ multiplex PCR, and TCRdb kept only the in-frame ones, dropping some. The sample carries about 110,000 clones, roughly 95% recorded once. The sample was PBMCs. These receptors originate from a woman between 18 and 29 years old in good health and CMV-seronegative.

The chain couples TRBV28 to TRBJ1-5; TRBD1 might be the D (5 bases). Trimming took 4 bases from V and 5 from J, leaving 21 bases between them. This CDR3 region has 17 residues. Looked up from germline, CDR1 is MDHEN and CDR2 is SYDVKM. The CDR3 DNA is TGTGCCAGCAGTTCTGTAGGGGAGGTGAACCCTTATCAGCCCCAGCATTTT. Amino acid sequence: CASSSVGEVNPYQPQHF.

V is TRBV7-2 and J is TRBJ1-1, with 7 positions matching TRBD1. From germline, CDR1 is SGHTA and CDR2 FQGNSA. Trimming at V came to 0 bases and at J to 11 bases, leaving 6 bases not matched to a gene. CDR3 length: 13 amino acids. The DNA for the CDR3 is TGTGCCAGCAGCTTAGCGTCGACAGGGACGGCTTTCTTT. This sequence encodes CASSLASTGTAFF.

The V and J genes are TRBV6-5 and TRBJ2-1; 8 positions agree with TRBD2. Losses at the gene ends were 2 bases for V and 8 bases for J; bases not matched to a gene: 8. This CDR3 contains 15 residues. Per germline, CDR1 MNHEY and CDR2 SVGAGI. The DNA of the CDR3 is TGTGCCAGCAGTTACGACGGGGGGGCTATCGATGAGCAGTTCTTC. Residues: CASSYDGGAIDEQFF.

The chain uses TRBV4-2 and TRBJ1-4; tentatively, D is TRBD1 (5 bases). Between the trimmed V and J ends, which lost 3 bases and 4 bases, there was a span of 18 bases. This CDR3 is 17 amino acids long. Germline CDR1 LGHNA, CDR2 YNFKEQ. CDR3 sequence: CASSQDPPGDGNEKLFF. Here the CDR3 DNA reads TGTGCCAGCAGCCAGGATCCGCCGGGGGATGGTAATGAAAAACTGTTTTTT.

V is TRBV2 and J is TRBJ1-1, with TRBD1 matching 10 bases. Germline trimming cut 7 bases from V and 2 bases from J; bases unmatched to any gene: 13. CDR1 SNHLY and CDR2 FYNNEI come from the germline V gene. This CDR3 region has 17 residues. The DNA of the CDR3 is TGTGCCAGCAAATTAGGTCACTGGACAGGGGGTAACACTGAAGCTTTCTTT. This encodes CASKLGHWTGGNTEAFF.

The rearrangement uses TRBV2 and TRBJ1-6; D not certain. The CDR3 is made up of 15 amino acids. Between the trimmed V and J ends, which lost 3 bases and 0 bases, there was a span of 6 bases. The V gene's germline CDR1 is SNHLY and CDR2 FYNNEI. The CDR3 spells CASSDGSSYNSPLHF. Here the CDR3 DNA reads TGTGCCAGCAGTGACGGGAGCTCCTATAATTCACCCCTCCACTTT.

The chain joins TRBV6-5 to TRBJ1-5; tentatively, D is TRBD1 (5 bases). CDR3 length equals 14 residues. CDR1 is MNHEY and CDR2 is SVGAGI in the germline V gene. Between the trimmed V and J ends, which lost 8 bases and 4 bases, there was a span of 15 bases. For the CDR3, the DNA is TGTGCCAGCCGGCTGGGGGGAAGTAATCAGCCCCAGCATTTT. Amino acid sequence: CASRLGGSNQPQHF.

V gene TRBV28 combines with J gene TRBJ2-7, with TRBD1 matching 7 bases. CDR3 length: 15 residues. Per the germline V gene, CDR1 is MDHEN and CDR2 is SYDVKM. V was clipped by 6 bases and J by 2 bases; unmatched bases: 10. The CDR3 sequence: CASRIFTGQAYEQYF. The CDR3 DNA is TGTGCCAGCAGGATTTTTACTGGACAGGCCTACGAGCAGTACTTC.

The chain couples TRBV5-1 to TRBJ2-5; TRBD1 matches at 7 bases. Germline trimming cut 1 base from V and 4 bases from J; bases unmatched to any gene: 13. CDR3 length: 17 residues. CDR1 is SGHRS and CDR2 is YFSETQ in the germline V gene. The CDR3 is CASSLLVGARGRETQYF. In DNA form, the CDR3 reads TGCGCCAGCAGCTTGCTCGTCGGTGCAAGGGGGCGAGAGACCCAGTACTTC.

This clone was counted a single time. The J gene is TRBJ2-5, the V gene TRBV2; possibly TRBD2 for D (5 bases). Trimming pared 3 bases from V and 1 base from J, leaving 12 bases between. The CDR3 consists of 15 residues. The germline gives CDR1 SNHLY, CDR2 FYNNEI. The CDR3 spells CASSEQRKIQETQYF. In DNA, the CDR3 is TGTGCCAGCAGTGAGCAGCGGAAAATCCAAGAGACCCAGTACTTC.

The chain joins TRBV2 to TRBJ1-5, with D uncertain. This CDR3 spans 16 amino acids. Germline CDR1 and CDR2: SNHLY and FYNNEI. V lost 6 bases and J lost 0, with 15 bases in between. DNA of the CDR3: TGTGCCAGCAGCGCTCAAGGCGGATATAGCAATCAGCCCCAGCATTTT. Translated, it gives CASSAQGGYSNQPQHF.

The rearrangement uses TRBV29-1 and TRBJ2-7; 9 bases are shared with TRBD2. V lost 7 bases to trimming and J lost 1 base; unmatched junction nucleotides: 5. CDR1 is SQVTM and CDR2 is ANQGSEA in the germline V gene. The CDR3 totals 13 residues. Here the CDR3 reads CSASGGLSYEQYF. The CDR3 nucleotides are TGCAGCGCGAGCGGGGGGCTATCCTACGAGCAGTACTTC.

The chain has TRBV18 and TRBJ1-5, with a possible D match to TRBD1 (5 bases). This CDR3 is built from 15 residues. The V gene lost 2 bases and the J gene lost 5 bases, with 13 bases spanning the gap. The V gene's germline CDR1 is KGHSH and CDR2 LQKENI. CDR3 amino acids: CASSPMNGGDQPQHF. CDR3 DNA sequence: TGTGCCAGCTCACCAATGAACGGGGGAGATCAGCCCCAGCATTTT. Looking up the rest from reference TRBV18 and TRBJ1-5 gives the full variable domain: NAGVMQNPRHLVRRRGQEARLRCSPMKGHSHVYWYRQLPEEGLKFMVYLQKENIIDESGMPKERFSAEFPKEGPSILRIQQVVRGDSAAYFCASSPMNGGDQPQHFGDGTRLSIL.

The V gene is TRBV7-9, the J gene TRBJ1-2; 8 bases match TRBD1. This CDR3 is 14 amino acids long. V was pared by 5 bases and J by 4 bases, with 6 bases of the junction left unmatched. Germline values: CDR1 SEHNR, CDR2 FQNEAQ (reference sequence). The CDR3 bases are TGTGCCAGCAGCCTCGCGGGACAGGTCTATGGCTACACCTTC. It encodes CASSLAGQVYGYTF.

This clone was seen just once. The V call is TRBV6-5, the J call TRBJ1-6; 8 bases agree with TRBD1. Germline V CDR1 and CDR2: MNHEY, SVGAGI. The CDR3 covers 14 residues. After removal of 6 bases from V and 5 bases from J, the junction contained 3 bases not matched to a gene. The CDR3 DNA reads as TGTGCCAGCAGCCTGACAGGGGATAATTCACCCCTCCACTTT. Encoded protein: CASSLTGDNSPLHF.

The chain uses TRBV27 and TRBJ2-2; no clear D. V was trimmed by 6 bases and J by 5 bases, leaving 4 bases between them. This CDR3 is 11 amino acids long. The V gene's germline CDR1 is MNHEY and CDR2 SMNVEV (reference sequence). The CDR3 is CASSSTGELFF. CDR3 sequence (DNA): TGTGCCAGCAGCTCTACCGGGGAGCTGTTTTTT.

The rearrangement links TRBV7-8 to TRBJ2-5, with TRBD2 matching 15 bases. CDR1 is SGHVS and CDR2 is FQNEAQ in the germline V gene. The CDR3 runs 17 residues. The junction had 7 bases not matched to a gene; V was cut back by 8 bases and J by 0 bases. The CDR3 protein is CASFGLAGGLDQETQYF. The CDR3 DNA follows: TGTGCCAGCTTCGGACTAGCGGGGGGGCTGGACCAAGAGACCCAGTACTTC.